Following are 13 T cell receptor beta chains from one sample sequenced in a study of blood T cell repertoires in COVID-19. Profiled with immunoSEQ multiplex PCR; TCRdb holds only in-frame clones, not every one. The sample holds 110,000 to 150,000 clones, roughly 82% seen once. Sample: peripheral blood. The receptor source for this set is a man aged 80 or over with acute or convalescent COVID-19.

The genes are TRBV15 and TRBJ2-5; 8 bases map to TRBD1. The CDR3 is 15 amino acids. V was clipped by 1 base and J by 3 bases; unmatched bases: 4. The germline gives CDR1 LNHNV, CDR2 YYDKDF (reference sequence). This chain's CDR3 is CATSRGGTGKETQYF. CDR3 coding DNA: TGTGCCACCAGCAGAGGCGGGACAGGAAAAGAGACCCAGTACTTC.

The chain recombines TRBV3-1 (or the pseudogene TRBV3-2) with TRBJ1-1; the D is unclear. From germline, CDR1 is LGHDT and CDR2 YNNKEL (reference sequence). V lost 5 bases, J lost 0 bases, and 10 bases lay in between. The CDR3 runs 14 residues. CDR3 residues: CASSTRGLNTEAFF. The CDR3 bases are TGTGCCAGCAGCACCCGAGGGCTGAACACTGAAGCTTTCTTT.

The V and J genes are TRBV11-3 and TRBJ2-7, with 9 bases aligning to TRBD1. V lost 5 bases, J lost 6 bases, and 11 bases stayed unmatched. Germline lookup yields CDR1 SGHNT and CDR2 YENEEA. The CDR3 runs to 15 residues. CDR3 in DNA: TGTGCCAGCAGCAGAAGGACAGGGGCTCTCTCCGAGCAGTACTTC. Translation gives CASSRRTGALSEQYF.

For the CDR3, the DNA is TGTGCCGGGGGACTAGCTGGCACCGGGGAGCTGTTTTTT. This encodes CAGGLAGTGELFF. The chain has TRBV7-2 and TRBJ2-2; TRBD2 agrees at 9 bases. This CDR3 is built from 13 residues. Trimming at V came to 11 bases and at J to 4 bases, leaving 5 bases not matched to a gene. The germline CDR1 and CDR2 sequences are SGHTA and FQGNSA.

This rearrangement joins TRBV15 to TRBJ2-3; a possible D gene is TRBD1 (6 bases). The germline V and J ends were trimmed by 0 bases and 2 bases, with 9 bases remaining between them. The CDR3 runs to 15 residues. Germline values: CDR1 LNHNV, CDR2 YYDKDF (reference sequence). CDR3 nucleotide sequence: TGTGCCACCAGCAGAGATGGGACATCCACAGATACGCAGTATTTT. Encoded protein: CATSRDGTSTDTQYF.

This clone has a handful of counts. V gene TRBV6-4 combines with J gene TRBJ2-3; TRBD1 might be the D (5 bases). The CDR3 runs to 15 residues. V lost 7 bases, J lost 2 bases, and 16 bases lay in between. CDR1 and CDR2 (germline): MRHNA, SNTAGT. CDR3 amino acids: CASTQGSSDTDTQYF. Written as DNA, the CDR3 is TGTGCCAGCACGCAGGGATCCTCGGACACAGATACGCAGTATTTT.

This chain uses TRBV23-1 with TRBJ2-5; D is possibly TRBD1 (6 bases). TRBV23-1 is identified as an open reading frame with a role that is uncertain. Trimming removed 1 base at V and 3 bases at J, with 12 bases between. The CDR3 contains 15 residues. Here the CDR3 reads CASSQLSDSEETQYF. The CDR3 DNA reads as TGCGCCAGCAGTCAATTGTCGGACAGCGAAGAGACCCAGTACTTC.

This clone was found a few times. This chain uses TRBV7-9 with TRBJ2-7; D gene uncertain. V shed 6 bases and J shed 0 bases, with 6 bases lying between them. Germline V gene lookup returns CDR1 SEHNR and CDR2 FQNEAQ (reference sequence). The length of the CDR3 is 12 residues. CDR3 DNA sequence: TGTGCCAGCAGTCGCAGCTCCTACGAGCAGTACTTC. This encodes CASSRSSYEQYF.

Only one count was recorded for this clone. The chain couples TRBV18 to TRBJ2-3, with 8 bases lining up with TRBD2. Per germline, CDR1 KGHSH and CDR2 LQKENI. J was trimmed by 4 bases and V by 2 bases; bases with no gene match: 5. This CDR3 is 15 amino acids long. The CDR3 sequence is CASSPLSGGSDTQYF. The CDR3 DNA reads as TGTGCCAGCTCACCATTATCGGGGGGGTCAGATACGCAGTATTTT.

This chain uses TRBV28 with TRBJ1-5; D uncertain. The CDR3 loop spans 15 amino acids. The germline V gene has CDR1 MDHEN and CDR2 SYDVKM. V was shortened by 2 bases and J by 0 bases, with 8 bases between the two germline ends. The CDR3 DNA follows: TGTGCCAGCAGTTTACGCGAATATAGCAATCAGCCCCAGCATTTT. Translated, it gives CASSLREYSNQPQHF.

J is TRBJ2-5 and V is TRBV9; TRBD2 matches at 8 bases. The length of the CDR3 is 16 residues. Germline V gene sequence: CDR1 SGDLS, CDR2 YYNGEE. V trimming: 0 bases; J trimming: 2 bases; junction bases outside the gene matches: 6. In DNA form, the CDR3 reads TGTGCCAGCAGCGTAGCTTCCGGGGGGGGACAAGAGACCCAGTACTTC. It is translated as CASSVASGGGQETQYF.

The V call is TRBV6-2 or TRBV6-3, the J call TRBJ2-2; 7 nucleotides align to TRBD1. The CDR3 is 15 residues long. The trim removed 6 bases at V and 3 bases at J, leaving 7 bases unmatched. Germline loops: CDR1 MNHEY, CDR2 SVGEGT. The CDR3: CASSLQGPYTGELFF. The CDR3 DNA reads TGTGCCAGCAGCCTACAGGGGCCGTACACCGGGGAGCTGTTTTTT.

This chain links TRBV3-1 (or the pseudogene TRBV3-2) with TRBJ2-5; D remains ambiguous. Germline V gene data show CDR1 as LGHDT and CDR2 as YNNKEL (reference sequence). The V and J ends lost 0 bases and 5 bases respectively, with 4 bases between them. The CDR3 length is 12 residues. CDR3 residues: CASSQDSETQYF. Written as DNA, the CDR3 is TGTGCCAGCAGCCAAGATAGTGAGACCCAGTACTTC.